This TCR beta chain was sequenced in a study of T-cell reconstitution after alpha-beta-depleted transplantation in children. Study-wide results and limits: As was reported, about two months after transplant, alpha-beta T cells came from several hundred expanded graft clones.

In regard to this clonotype: The antigen remains unidentified.

The V segment lost 3 bases and the J segment 2 bases; nucleotides outside the gene matches: 13. The CDR3 loop spans 18 amino acids. Germline loops: CDR1 LGHNA, CDR2 YNFKEQ. Unique molecular identifiers were incorporated during preparation of the TCRbeta library. TCRdb used MiXCR to reprocess the PCR reads, holding one entry per CDR3 protein. The sample records about 980,000 distinct CDR3 sequences, about 30% being singletons. This clonotype was sampled from a boy younger than two who had a stem cell transplant for SCID, so the T cells may come from the graft donor. The sample in question was PBMCs, mostly from graft donor cells, obtained 360 days after TCRalphabeta/CD19-depleted stem cell transplant. This sequence joins TRBV4-2 and TRBJ2-3; 8 bases match TRBD2. CDR3 nucleotides: TGTGCCAGCAGCCACTTAACTCCGGGGGGGCCTGACACAGATACGCAGTATTTT. Its protein is CASSHLTPGGPDTDTQYF.